These 18 T cell receptor beta chains came from one sample sequenced in a study of quantifying T cell responses using KT2 cells. Study details: RNA was reverse transcribed with TCR alpha and beta constant-region primers.

The cDNA 3' end received a ligated oligonucleotide with a UMI. First-round PCR used around 4 cycles and beta primers RC1.1 and RC1.2 covering TRBC1 and TRBC2. TCRdb passed the UMI-ligation and nested PCR reads through MiXCR, listing each CDR3 protein once. In the table there are roughly 51,000 distinct CDR3 sequences, over 9% of which are singletons. Sequencing was performed on PBMCs spiked with cells of the T cell clone KT2. The receptors originated from a human donor.

This clonotype has at least ten counts. The chain recombines TRBV11-3 with TRBJ2-1, with TRBD2 matching over 8 bases. CDR1 is SGHNT, CDR2 YENEEA, per germline. This CDR3 is built from 16 residues. The junction had 13 bases not matched to a gene; V was cut back by 4 bases and J by 8 bases. CDR3 in DNA: TGTGCCAGCAGCTCTATATACCCCAGAGCGGGAGATGAGCAGTTCTTC. It encodes CASSSIYPRAGDEQFF.

In its sample, this clonotype was seen a few times. J is TRBJ1-2 and V is TRBV5-1, with TRBD1 matching over 7 bases. The V and J ends lost 4 bases and 5 bases, in that order; junction bases with no gene match: 11. CDR3 length: 15 residues. The germline CDR1 and CDR2 sequences are SGHRS and YFSETQ. Written as DNA, the CDR3 is TGCGCCAGCAGCCCACCCGGGGACAGAGTGTATGGCTACACCTTC. This sequence encodes CASSPPGDRVYGYTF.

This clonotype came up many times. The chain employs TRBV11-2 and TRBJ2-2; D is uncertain. Germline V gene lookup returns CDR1 SGHAT and CDR2 FQNNGV. Between the trimmed V and J ends, which lost 0 bases and 4 bases, there was a span of 12 bases. CDR3 length equals 16 residues. CDR3 in DNA: TGTGCCAGCAGCTTAGATCCCCCAGGCCTCACCGGGGAGCTGTTTTTT. This sequence encodes CASSLDPPGLTGELFF.

This clonotype turned up a few times. J is TRBJ2-7 and V is TRBV2, with unresolved D. This CDR3 comprises 14 residues. The germline V gene encodes CDR1 SNHLY and CDR2 FYNNEI. Trimming left V 0 bases short and J 2 bases short, with 8 bases between. In DNA, the CDR3 is TGTGCCAGCAGTGAAGCGTCTAGGACCTACGAGCAGTACTTC. This sequence encodes CASSEASRTYEQYF.

This clonotype was detected many times. The chain couples TRBV12-3 or TRBV12-4 to TRBJ1-4; 7 nucleotides match TRBD1. This CDR3 has 16 residues. The ends lost 7 bases at V and 2 bases at J; junction bases unmatched: 10. The CDR3 DNA sequence: TGTGCCAGCACCATGGACAGGATGATCACTAATGAAAAACTGTTTTTT. It encodes CASTMDRMITNEKLFF.

The chain has TRBV6-6 and TRBJ1-1; D is unclear. Germline values: CDR1 MNHNY, CDR2 SVGAGI (reference sequence). The V gene lost 2 bases and the J gene lost 0 bases, with 10 bases spanning the gap. The CDR3 sequence is 15 residues long. Here the CDR3 reads CASSYTSSLNTEAFF. CDR3 coding DNA: TGTGCCAGCAGTTACACGTCTTCGTTGAACACTGAAGCTTTCTTT.

This clonotype was counted many times. In DNA form, the CDR3 reads TGTGCCAGCAGTAGCGGGGTGACAGATACGCAGTATTTT. This gives the protein CASSSGVTDTQYF. V gene TRBV6-5 combines with J gene TRBJ2-3; 7 positions agree with TRBD2. Germline V gene data show CDR1 as MNHEY and CDR2 as SVGAGI. J lost 3 bases, V lost 5 bases, and 2 bases had no gene match. The CDR3 is 13 amino acids.

Concerning this clonotype: At one end the junction does not follow the germline gene, possibly because of a read error. V usage is TRBV30 and J usage is TRBJ1-2; D not resolved. Germline-derived CDR1 and CDR2 are GTSNPN and SVGIG (reference sequence). The CDR3 contains 13 residues. This CDR3 is CAWKVDSNCGYTF. The CDR3 region has the DNA TGTGCCTGGAAAGTGGATTCTAACTGTGGCTACACCTTC.

This clonotype showed up just a few times. The V gene is TRBV3-1, the J gene TRBJ1-5; possible D gene TRBD1, 5 bases. The CDR3 has 14 residues. Trimming left V 3 bases short and J 6 bases short, with 12 bases between. The germline CDR1 and CDR2 sequences are LGHDT and YNNKEL (reference sequence). The CDR3 DNA reads as TGTGCCAGCAGCCAGCGCACAGGAACTCAGCCCCAGCATTTT. This codes for CASSQRTGTQPQHF.

This clonotype has at least ten counts. The chain joins TRBV12-3 or TRBV12-4 to TRBJ1-1; perhaps TRBD1 as D (5 bases). The CDR3 consists of 13 residues. The V gene lost 1 base and the J gene lost 4 bases, with 7 bases spanning the gap. The DNA for the CDR3 is TGTGCCAGCAGTTTAGTGAGGGGCACTGAAGCTTTCTTT. It encodes CASSLVRGTEAFF.

This clonotype turned up a few times. The chain joins TRBV2 to TRBJ1-2; 10 bases are shared with TRBD1. Looked up from germline, CDR1 is SNHLY and CDR2 is FYNNEI. The CDR3 runs 15 residues. Trimming at V came to 7 bases and at J to 0 bases, leaving 5 bases not matched to a gene. For the CDR3, the DNA is TGTGCCAGCACGGGACAGGGGACTACTAACTATGGCTACACCTTC. It is translated as CASTGQGTTNYGYTF.

This clonotype showed up many times. The chain combines TRBV6-1 with TRBJ1-1; D not resolved. V was pared by 6 bases and J by 0 bases, with 14 bases between. The CDR3 has 15 amino acids. In germline, CDR1 is MNHNS, CDR2 SASEGT. In nucleotides, the CDR3 is TGTGCCAGCAGGTGGAACGGCCCAATGAACACTGAAGCTTTCTTT. Translated: CASRWNGPMNTEAFF.

This clonotype was seen more than once but under ten times. The V call is TRBV20-1, the J call TRBJ2-3, with D possibly matching TRBD1 (5 bases). V was cut by 0 bases and J by 1 base, with 8 bases left in between. Germline CDR1 DFQATT, CDR2 SNEGSKA (reference sequence). This CDR3 comprises 14 residues. CDR3 residues: CSARDVRGTDTQYF. For the CDR3, the DNA is TGCAGTGCTAGAGATGTCAGGGGCACAGATACGCAGTATTTT.

The V and J genes are TRBV3-1 and TRBJ1-1; D uncertain. Deletions cut 3 bases from V and 0 bases from J, with 11 bases between. Per the germline V gene, CDR1 is LGHDT and CDR2 is YNNKEL (reference sequence). This CDR3 has 15 residues. The CDR3 nucleotides read TGTGCCAGCAGCCAGGGTCCCCGTATGAACACTGAAGCTTTCTTT. Its translation is CASSQGPRMNTEAFF.

Only a few counts were recorded for this clonotype. In nucleotides, the CDR3 is TGTGCCAGCAGCCAAGAACAGGGGGCTTACGAGCAGTACTTC. This translates into CASSQEQGAYEQYF. The genes are TRBV4-2 and TRBJ2-7; 9 bases map to TRBD1. The CDR3 contains 14 residues. V trimming: 0 bases; J trimming: 4 bases; junction bases outside the gene matches: 1. Per the germline V gene, CDR1 is LGHNA and CDR2 is YNFKEQ.

This clonotype was detected a few times. The DNA of the CDR3 is TGCAGTGCTCCTGCCCCCGTTAGCTCCTACGAGCAGTACTTC. It yields the protein CSAPAPVSSYEQYF. The chain couples TRBV20-1 to TRBJ2-7; no clear D gene. Between the trimmed V and J ends, which lost 5 bases and 0 bases, there was a span of 14 bases. In germline, CDR1 is DFQATT, CDR2 SNEGSKA (reference sequence). The CDR3 totals 14 residues.

V usage is TRBV20-1 and J usage is TRBJ1-4, with unresolved D. Trimming shortened V by 6 bases and J by 0 bases, and 17 bases separated the two germline ends. The V gene's germline CDR1 is DFQATT and CDR2 SNEGSKA (reference sequence). This CDR3 contains 16 residues. This chain's CDR3 is CSAEHPPGATNEKLFF. In DNA, the CDR3 is TGCAGTGCCGAACACCCGCCCGGGGCAACTAATGAAAAACTGTTTTTT.

This clonotype was seen at least ten times. V is TRBV24-1 and J is TRBJ2-3, with D tentatively TRBD1 (6 bases). Germline CDR1 KGHDR, CDR2 SFDVKD. There are 15 residues in the CDR3. V was trimmed by 8 bases and J by 2 bases, leaving 16 bases between them. The CDR3, as DNA: TGTGCCACCACTCGCGGACAGACAGACACAGATACGCAGTATTTT. Its translation is CATTRGQTDTDTQYF.